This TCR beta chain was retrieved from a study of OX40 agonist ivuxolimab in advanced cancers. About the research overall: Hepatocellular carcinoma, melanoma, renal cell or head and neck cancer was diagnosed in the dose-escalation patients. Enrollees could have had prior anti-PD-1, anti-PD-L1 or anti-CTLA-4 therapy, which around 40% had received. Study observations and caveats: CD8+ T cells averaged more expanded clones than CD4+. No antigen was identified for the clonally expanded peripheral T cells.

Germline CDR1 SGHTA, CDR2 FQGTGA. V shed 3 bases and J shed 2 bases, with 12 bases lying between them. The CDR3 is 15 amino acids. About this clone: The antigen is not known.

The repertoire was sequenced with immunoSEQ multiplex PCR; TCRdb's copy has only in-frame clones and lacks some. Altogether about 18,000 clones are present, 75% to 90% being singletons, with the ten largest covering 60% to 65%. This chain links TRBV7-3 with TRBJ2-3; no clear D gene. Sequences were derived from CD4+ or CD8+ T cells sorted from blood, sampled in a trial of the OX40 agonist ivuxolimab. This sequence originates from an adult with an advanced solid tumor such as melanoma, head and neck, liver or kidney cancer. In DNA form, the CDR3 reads TGTGCCAGCAGCTTGAGACCCCGCTCCACAGATACGCAGTATTTT. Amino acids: CASSLRPRSTDTQYF.